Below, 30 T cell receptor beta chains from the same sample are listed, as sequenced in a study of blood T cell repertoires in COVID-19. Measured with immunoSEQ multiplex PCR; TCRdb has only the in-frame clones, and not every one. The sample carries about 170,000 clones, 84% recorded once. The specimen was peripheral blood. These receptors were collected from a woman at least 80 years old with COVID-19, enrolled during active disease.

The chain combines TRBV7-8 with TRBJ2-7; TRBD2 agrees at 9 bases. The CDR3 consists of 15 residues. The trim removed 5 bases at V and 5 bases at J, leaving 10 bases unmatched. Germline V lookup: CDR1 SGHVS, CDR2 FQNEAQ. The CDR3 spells CASSLIAGEEDEQYF. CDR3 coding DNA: TGTGCCAGCAGCCTTATAGCGGGAGAAGAGGACGAGCAGTACTTC.

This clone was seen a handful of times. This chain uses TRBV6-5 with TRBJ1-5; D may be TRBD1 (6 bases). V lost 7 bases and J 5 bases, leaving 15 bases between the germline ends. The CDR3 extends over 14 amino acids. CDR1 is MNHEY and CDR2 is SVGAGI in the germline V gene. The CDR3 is CASIQGTRDQPQHF. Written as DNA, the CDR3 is TGTGCCAGCATCCAGGGGACCCGCGATCAGCCCCAGCATTTT.

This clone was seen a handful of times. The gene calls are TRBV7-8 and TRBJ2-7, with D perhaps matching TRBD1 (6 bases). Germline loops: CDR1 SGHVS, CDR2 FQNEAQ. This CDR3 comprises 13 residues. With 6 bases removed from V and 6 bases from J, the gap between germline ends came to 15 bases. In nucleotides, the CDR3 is TGTGCCAGCAGAACCGGGACATATTCCGAGCAGTACTTC. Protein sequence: CASRTGTYSEQYF.

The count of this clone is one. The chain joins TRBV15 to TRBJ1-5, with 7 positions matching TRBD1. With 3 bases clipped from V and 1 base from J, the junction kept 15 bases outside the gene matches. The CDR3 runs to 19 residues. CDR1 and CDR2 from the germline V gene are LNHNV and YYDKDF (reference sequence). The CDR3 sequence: CATSSDRDIAGGSNQPQHF. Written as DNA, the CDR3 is TGTGCCACCAGCAGTGACCGGGACATAGCAGGGGGGAGCAATCAGCCCCAGCATTTT.

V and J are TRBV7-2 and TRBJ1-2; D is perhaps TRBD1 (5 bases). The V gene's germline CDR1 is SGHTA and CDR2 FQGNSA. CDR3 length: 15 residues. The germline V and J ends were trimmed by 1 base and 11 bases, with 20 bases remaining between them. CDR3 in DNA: TGTGCCAGCAGCTTAGGAGGGCGAATGGGGGGTTGGTACACCTTC. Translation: CASSLGGRMGGWYTF.

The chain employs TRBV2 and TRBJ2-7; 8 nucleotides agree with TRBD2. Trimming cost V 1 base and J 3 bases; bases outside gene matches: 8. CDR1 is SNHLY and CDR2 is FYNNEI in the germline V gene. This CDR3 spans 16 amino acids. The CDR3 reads CASSEVRLATYYEQYF. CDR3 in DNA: TGTGCCAGCAGTGAAGTTCGACTAGCGACGTACTACGAGCAGTACTTC.

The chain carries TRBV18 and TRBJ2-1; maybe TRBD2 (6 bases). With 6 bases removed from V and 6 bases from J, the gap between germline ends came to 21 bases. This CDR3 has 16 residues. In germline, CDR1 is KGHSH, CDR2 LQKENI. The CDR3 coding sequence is TGTGCCAGCTCCACTAGGGTAGGCGGGGACCCCAATGAGCAGTTCTTC. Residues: CASSTRVGGDPNEQFF.

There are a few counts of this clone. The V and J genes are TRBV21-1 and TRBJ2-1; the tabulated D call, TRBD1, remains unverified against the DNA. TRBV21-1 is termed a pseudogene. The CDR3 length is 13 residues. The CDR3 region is CASNLTPFTVQFF. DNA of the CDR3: TGTGCCAGCAATCTGACACCTTTTACAGTGCAGTTCTTC.

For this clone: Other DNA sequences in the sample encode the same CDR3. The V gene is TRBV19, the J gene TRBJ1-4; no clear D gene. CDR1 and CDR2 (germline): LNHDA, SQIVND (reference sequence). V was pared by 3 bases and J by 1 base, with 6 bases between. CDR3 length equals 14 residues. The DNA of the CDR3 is TGTGCCAGTAGTATGGGCTTAACTAATGAAAAACTGTTTTTT. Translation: CASSMGLTNEKLFF.

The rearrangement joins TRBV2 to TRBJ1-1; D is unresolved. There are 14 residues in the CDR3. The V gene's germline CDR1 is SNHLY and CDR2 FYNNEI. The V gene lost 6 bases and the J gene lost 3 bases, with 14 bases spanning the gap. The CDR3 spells CASSGTREDTEAFF. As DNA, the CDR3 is TGTGCCAGCAGCGGTACGAGGGAGGACACTGAAGCTTTCTTT.

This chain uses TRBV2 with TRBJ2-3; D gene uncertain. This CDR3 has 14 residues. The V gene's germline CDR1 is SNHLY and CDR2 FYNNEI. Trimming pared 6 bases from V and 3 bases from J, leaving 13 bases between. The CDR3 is CASSSLISTDTQYF. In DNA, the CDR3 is TGTGCCAGCAGCTCGCTCATTAGTACAGATACGCAGTATTTT. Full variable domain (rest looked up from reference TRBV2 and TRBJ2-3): EPEVTQTPSHQVTQMGQEVILRCVPISNHLYFYWYRQILGQKVEFLVSFYNNEISEKSEIFDDQFSVERPDGSNFTLKIRSTKLEDSAMYFCASSSLISTDTQYFGPGTRLTVL.

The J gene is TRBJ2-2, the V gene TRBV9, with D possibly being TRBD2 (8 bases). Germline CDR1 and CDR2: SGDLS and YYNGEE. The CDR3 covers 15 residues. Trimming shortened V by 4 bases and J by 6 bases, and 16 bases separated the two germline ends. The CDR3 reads CASSFREGASGELFF. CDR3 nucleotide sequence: TGTGCCAGCAGCTTCCGGGAGGGGGCCTCCGGGGAGCTGTTTTTT.

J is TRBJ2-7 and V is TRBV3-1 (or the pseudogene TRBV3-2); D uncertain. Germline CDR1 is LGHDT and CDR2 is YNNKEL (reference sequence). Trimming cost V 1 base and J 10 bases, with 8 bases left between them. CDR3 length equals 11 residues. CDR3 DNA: TGTGCCAGCAGCCAAGGGGCCACTCAGTACTTC. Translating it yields CASSQGATQYF.

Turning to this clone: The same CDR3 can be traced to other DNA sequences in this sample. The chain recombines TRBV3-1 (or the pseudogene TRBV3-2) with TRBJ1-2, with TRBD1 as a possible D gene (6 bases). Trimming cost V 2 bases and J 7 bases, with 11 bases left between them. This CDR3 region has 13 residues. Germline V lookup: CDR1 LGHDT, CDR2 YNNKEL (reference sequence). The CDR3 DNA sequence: TGTGCCAGCAGCCAAAGAGGGGGAAGTGGCTACACCTTC. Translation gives CASSQRGGSGYTF.

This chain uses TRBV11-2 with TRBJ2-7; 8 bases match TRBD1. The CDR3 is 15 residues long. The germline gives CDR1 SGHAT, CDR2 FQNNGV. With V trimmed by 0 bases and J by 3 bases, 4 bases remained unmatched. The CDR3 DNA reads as TGTGCCAGCAGCTTAGATGAAGACAGGGGCTACGAGCAGTACTTC. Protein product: CASSLDEDRGYEQYF.

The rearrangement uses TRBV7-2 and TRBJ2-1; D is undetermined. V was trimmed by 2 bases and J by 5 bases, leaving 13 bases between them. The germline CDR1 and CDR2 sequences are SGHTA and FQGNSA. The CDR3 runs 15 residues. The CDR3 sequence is CASSLNWAGNNEQFF. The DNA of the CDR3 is TGTGCCAGCAGCTTAAATTGGGCCGGAAACAATGAGCAGTTCTTC.

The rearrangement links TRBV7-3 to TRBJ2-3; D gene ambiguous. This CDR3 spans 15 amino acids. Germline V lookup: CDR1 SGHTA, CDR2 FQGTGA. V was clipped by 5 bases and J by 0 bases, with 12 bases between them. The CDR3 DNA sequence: TGTGCCAGCAGCCCGACTCGCTCTAGCACAGATACGCAGTATTTT. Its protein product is CASSPTRSSTDTQYF.

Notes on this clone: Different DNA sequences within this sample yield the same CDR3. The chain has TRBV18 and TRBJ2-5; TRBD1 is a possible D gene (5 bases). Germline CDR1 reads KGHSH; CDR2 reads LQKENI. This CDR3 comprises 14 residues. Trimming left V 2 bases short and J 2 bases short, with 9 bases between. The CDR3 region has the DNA TGTGCCAGCTCACCATTGGGGCAGCAAGAGACCCAGTACTTC. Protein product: CASSPLGQQETQYF. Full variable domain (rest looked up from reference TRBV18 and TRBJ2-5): NAGVMQNPRHLVRRRGQEARLRCSPMKGHSHVYWYRQLPEEGLKFMVYLQKENIIDESGMPKERFSAEFPKEGPSILRIQQVVRGDSAAYFCASSPLGQQETQYFGPGTRLLVL.

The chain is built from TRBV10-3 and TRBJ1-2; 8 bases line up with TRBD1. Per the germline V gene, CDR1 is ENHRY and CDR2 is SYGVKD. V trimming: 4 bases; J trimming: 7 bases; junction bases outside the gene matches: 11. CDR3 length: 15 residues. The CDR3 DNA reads TGTGCCATCAGTGTCGTAGACAGGGGAGGAGGTGGCTACACCTTC. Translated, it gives CAISVVDRGGGGYTF.

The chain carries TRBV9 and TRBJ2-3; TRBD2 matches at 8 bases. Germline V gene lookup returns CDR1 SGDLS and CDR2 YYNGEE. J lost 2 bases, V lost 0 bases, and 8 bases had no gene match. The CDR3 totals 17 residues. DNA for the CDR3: TGTGCCAGCAGCGTAGACCCCAGCGGGGGCCCCACAGATACGCAGTATTTT. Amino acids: CASSVDPSGGPTDTQYF. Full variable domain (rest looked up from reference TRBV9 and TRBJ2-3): DSGVTQTPKHLITATGQRVTLRCSPRSGDLSVYWYQQSLDQGLQFLIQYYNGEERAKGNILERFSAQQFPDLHSELNLSSLELGDSALYFCASSVDPSGGPTDTQYFGPGTRLTVL.

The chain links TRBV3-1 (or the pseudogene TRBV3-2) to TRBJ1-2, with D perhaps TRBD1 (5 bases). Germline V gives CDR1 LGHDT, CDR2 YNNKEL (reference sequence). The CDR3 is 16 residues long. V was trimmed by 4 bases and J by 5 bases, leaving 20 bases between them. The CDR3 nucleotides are TGTGCCAGCAGCCCCACCCACGGTGGGACTCTTTATGGCTACACCTTC. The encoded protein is CASSPTHGGTLYGYTF.

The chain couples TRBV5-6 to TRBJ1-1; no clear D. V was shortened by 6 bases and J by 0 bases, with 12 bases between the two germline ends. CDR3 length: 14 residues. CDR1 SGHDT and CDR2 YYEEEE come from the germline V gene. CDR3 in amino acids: CASTPSGLNTEAFF. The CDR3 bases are TGTGCCAGCACCCCGTCCGGGTTGAACACTGAAGCTTTCTTT.

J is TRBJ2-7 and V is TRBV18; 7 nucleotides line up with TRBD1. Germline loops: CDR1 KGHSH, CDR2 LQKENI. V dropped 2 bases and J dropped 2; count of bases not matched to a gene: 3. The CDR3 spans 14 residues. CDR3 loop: CASSPVTGTYEQYF. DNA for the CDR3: TGTGCCAGCTCACCAGTGACAGGGACCTACGAGCAGTACTTC.

The CDR3 protein is CASSNRGPGELFF. DNA of the CDR3: TGTGCCAGCAGCAACAGGGGGCCCGGGGAGCTGTTTTTT. This chain uses TRBV3-1 (or the pseudogene TRBV3-2) with TRBJ2-2; 9 positions match TRBD1. The length of the CDR3 is 13 residues. From germline, CDR1 is LGHDT and CDR2 YNNKEL (reference sequence). Trimming cost V 5 bases and J 6 bases; bases outside gene matches: 1.

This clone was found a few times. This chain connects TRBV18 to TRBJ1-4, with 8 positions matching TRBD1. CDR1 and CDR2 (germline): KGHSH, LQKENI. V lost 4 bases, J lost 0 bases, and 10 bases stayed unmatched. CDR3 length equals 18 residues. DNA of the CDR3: TGTGCCAGCTCACAATTCGGAGCAGGGGGCGCAACTAATGAAAAACTGTTTTTT. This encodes CASSQFGAGGATNEKLFF.

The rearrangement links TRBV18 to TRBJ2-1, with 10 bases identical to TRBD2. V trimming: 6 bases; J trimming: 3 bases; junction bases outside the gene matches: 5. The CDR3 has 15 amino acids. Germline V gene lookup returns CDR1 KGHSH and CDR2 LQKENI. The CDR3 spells CASSPIAGGYNEQFF. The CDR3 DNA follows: TGTGCCAGCTCCCCGATAGCGGGAGGCTACAATGAGCAGTTCTTC.

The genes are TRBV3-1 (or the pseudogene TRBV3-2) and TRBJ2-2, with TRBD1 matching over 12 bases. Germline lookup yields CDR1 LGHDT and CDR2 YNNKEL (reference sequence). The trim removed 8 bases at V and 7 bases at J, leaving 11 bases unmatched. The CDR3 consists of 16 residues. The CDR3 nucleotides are TGTGCCAGCGGGGCATTGGGGGACAGGGGGCACGGGGAGCTGTTTTTT. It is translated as CASGALGDRGHGELFF.

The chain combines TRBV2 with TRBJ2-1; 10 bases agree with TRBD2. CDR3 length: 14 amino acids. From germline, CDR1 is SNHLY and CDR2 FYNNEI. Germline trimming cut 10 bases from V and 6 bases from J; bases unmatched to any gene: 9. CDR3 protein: CATQSGGAINEQFF. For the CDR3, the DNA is TGTGCCACCCAGAGCGGGGGGGCTATCAATGAGCAGTTCTTC.

CDR3 bases: TGTGCCAGCAGTCCATCGGGGGGCAGGGTCTATGGCTACACCTTC. Protein: CASSPSGGRVYGYTF. This chain joins TRBV27 and TRBJ1-2; tentatively, D is TRBD1 (6 bases). This CDR3 contains 15 residues. CDR1 MNHEY and CDR2 SMNVEV come from the germline V gene (reference sequence). Trimming removed 5 bases from V and 4 bases from J, with 17 bases in between.

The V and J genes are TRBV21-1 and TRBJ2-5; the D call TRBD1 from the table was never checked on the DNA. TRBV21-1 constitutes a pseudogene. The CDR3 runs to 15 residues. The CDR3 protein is CASSKEGKSRETQYF. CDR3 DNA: TGTGCCAGCAGCAAAGAGGGGAAATCAAGGGAGACCCAGTACTTC.